The clone carrying this T cell receptor beta chain was found a few times. What it binds is unknown. TCRdb redid the calling of the PCR reads with MiXCR, one entry per CDR3 protein. The sample consists of over 20,000 distinct CDR3 sequences, around three fifths of them appearing once. The data belong to a study of vaccination and CD4 T cells after COVID-19. About the research overall: Vaccination of participants consisted of two doses of either BNT162b2 or mRNA-1273 vaccine.

There are 15 residues in the CDR3. The V and J ends lost 5 bases and 6 bases, in that order; junction bases with no gene match: 12. Germline lookup yields CDR1 LNHDA and CDR2 SQIVND (reference sequence). Points from the study as a whole: Within the convalescent patients, spike mono-reactivity was found in 304 of 307 vaccine-specific clones. The study found median SARS-CoV-2-reactive clonotypes rising from about 22 to 38, not significantly.

The clonotype originates from a human donor who had recovered from COVID-19. This chain links TRBV19 with TRBJ2-5, with 7 bases aligning to TRBD1. The source was CD4+ T cells from blood, collected before SARS-CoV-2 vaccination. DNA of the CDR3: TGTGCCAGTAGTTCTACGACAGGGCTGGGGAAGACCCAGTACTTC. Its translation is CASSSTTGLGKTQYF. The full variable domain, rest sourced from reference TRBV19 and TRBJ2-5, is DGGITQSPKYLFRKEGQNVTLSCEQNLNHDAMYWYRQDPGQGLRLIYYSQIVNDFQKGDIAEGYSVSREKKESFPLTVTSAQKNPTAFYLCASSSTTGLGKTQYFGPGTRLLVL.